A selection of T cell receptor beta chains follows, all from one sample in a study of blood T cells in healthy people across ages. TCRdb fed the 5' RACE reads into MiXCR, producing one record per CDR3 protein. The sample yields approximately 800,000 distinct CDR3 sequences, about 59% seen once. Sequencing used blood. These receptors were obtained from a young man in good health. Both conserved end residues are part of each CDR3. D genes are given only for firm matches. Clone size is stated in some rows and not others, as once, few, many or a class when expanded.

V gene: TRBV4-2; D gene: TRBD2; J gene: TRBJ2-4; clone size: NA; CDR3 protein: CASGFGGGSNIQYF; CDR3 DNA: TGTGCCAGCGGCTTCGGGGGGGGATCGAACATTCAGTACTTC
V gene: TRBV20-1; D gene: NA; J gene: TRBJ1-1; clone size: NA; CDR3 protein: CSAKTELREAFF; CDR3 DNA: TGCAGTGCAAAGACAGAGCTTCGTGAAGCTTTCTTT
V gene: TRBV9; D gene: TRBD1; J gene: TRBJ2-7; clone size: NA; CDR3 protein: CASSVGGRGTGGFYEQYF; CDR3 DNA: TGTGCCAGCAGCGTAGGTGGAAGAGGGACAGGGGGCTTCTACGAGCAGTACTTC
V gene: TRBV4-3; D gene: NA; J gene: TRBJ1-4; clone size: few; CDR3 protein: CASSQAGANEKLFF; CDR3 DNA: TGCGCCAGCAGCCAAGCCGGGGCAAATGAAAAACTGTTTTTT
V gene: TRBV28; D gene: NA; J gene: TRBJ2-2; clone size: NA; CDR3 protein: CASSLRRVTGELFF; CDR3 DNA: TGTGCCAGCAGTCTTCGGCGTGTAACCGGGGAGCTGTTTTTT
V gene: TRBV5-5; D gene: NA; J gene: TRBJ2-5; clone size: NA; CDR3 protein: CASSLGYATGFRQETQYF; CDR3 DNA: TGTGCCAGCAGTCTTGGTTATGCCACAGGGTTCCGGCAAGAGACCCAGTACTTC
V gene: TRBV7-2; D gene: TRBD2; J gene: TRBJ2-7; clone size: few; CDR3 protein: CASSPHYSGGANEQYF; CDR3 DNA: TGTGCCAGCAGCCCCCACTATAGCGGGGGGGCCAACGAGCAGTACTTC
V gene: TRBV7-2; D gene: TRBD1; J gene: TRBJ1-4; clone size: few; CDR3 protein: CASSSRTGQQKLFF; CDR3 DNA: TGTGCCAGCAGCTCCCGGACAGGGCAGCAAAAACTGTTTTTT
V gene: TRBV29-1; D gene: TRBD1; J gene: TRBJ2-1; clone size: NA; CDR3 protein: CSVGQGYEQFF; CDR3 DNA: TGCAGCGTAGGACAGGGGTACGAGCAGTTCTTC
V gene: TRBV20-1; D gene: NA; J gene: TRBJ2-5; clone size: NA; CDR3 protein: CSARDLTRYQETQYF; CDR3 DNA: TGCAGTGCTAGAGACTTAACCCGGTACCAAGAGACCCAGTACTTC
V gene: TRBV3-1; D gene: NA; J gene: TRBJ2-3; clone size: NA; CDR3 protein: CASSQEGGPDTQYF; CDR3 DNA: TGTGCCAGCAGCCAAGAGGGGGGACCAGATACGCAGTATTTT
V gene: TRBV12-3/TRBV12-4; D gene: NA; J gene: TRBJ2-2; clone size: once; CDR3 protein: CASSFLSGSGHGELFF; CDR3 DNA: TGTGCCAGCAGTTTCTTGTCGGGGTCGGGACACGGGGAGCTGTTTTTT
V gene: TRBV7-2; D gene: NA; J gene: TRBJ1-1; clone size: NA; CDR3 protein: CASSPVGDRALEAFF; CDR3 DNA: TGTGCCAGCAGCCCGGTAGGAGATCGCGCGCTTGAAGCTTTCTTT
V gene: TRBV4-3; D gene: TRBD2; J gene: TRBJ2-5; clone size: NA; CDR3 protein: CASSQDLIAGGQETQYF; CDR3 DNA: TGCGCCAGCAGCCAAGATCTAATAGCGGGGGGACAAGAGACCCAGTACTTC
V gene: TRBV4-3; D gene: NA; J gene: TRBJ1-2; clone size: NA; CDR3 protein: CASSQGRGALYGYTF; CDR3 DNA: TGCGCCAGCAGCCAAGGTCGGGGGGCGCTTTATGGCTACACCTTC
V gene: TRBV29-1; D gene: NA; J gene: TRBJ1-4; clone size: NA; CDR3 protein: CSGGGGIGGELFF; CDR3 DNA: TGCAGCGGGGGCGGTGGAATCGGAGGAGAACTGTTTTTT
V gene: TRBV15; D gene: TRBD1; J gene: TRBJ1-2; clone size: few; CDR3 protein: CATSRDIQGAIYGYTF; CDR3 DNA: TGTGCCACCAGCAGAGATATCCAGGGGGCGATTTATGGCTACACCTTC
V gene: TRBV7-2; D gene: NA; J gene: TRBJ2-7; clone size: few; CDR3 protein: CASSLVGSSSYEQYF; CDR3 DNA: TGTGCCAGCAGCTTAGTAGGGTCCAGCTCCTACGAGCAGTACTTC
V gene: TRBV29-1; D gene: NA; J gene: TRBJ1-4; clone size: NA; CDR3 protein: CSTSGGSNEKLFF; CDR3 DNA: TGCAGCACCTCGGGAGGGAGTAATGAAAAACTGTTTTTT
V gene: TRBV19; D gene: NA; J gene: TRBJ2-6; clone size: NA; CDR3 protein: CASSIGGRFPRANVLTF; CDR3 DNA: TGTGCCAGTAGTATAGGAGGGAGGTTCCCTAGGGCCAACGTCCTGACTTTC
V gene: TRBV14; D gene: NA; J gene: TRBJ1-2; clone size: few; CDR3 protein: CASSHPDRGYTF; CDR3 DNA: TGTGCCAGCAGCCATCCGGACCGGGGCTACACCTTC
V gene: TRBV27; D gene: TRBD1; J gene: TRBJ2-7; clone size: NA; CDR3 protein: CASRRGTGAYEQYF; CDR3 DNA: TGTGCCAGCAGGAGAGGGACAGGGGCCTACGAGCAGTACTTC
V gene: TRBV10-3; D gene: NA; J gene: TRBJ1-2; clone size: few; CDR3 protein: CAISIRDTVNYGYTF; CDR3 DNA: TGTGCCATCAGTATACGGGACACCGTTAACTATGGCTACACCTTC
V gene: TRBV25-1; D gene: NA; J gene: TRBJ2-6; clone size: NA; CDR3 protein: CASQMQSGASVLTF; CDR3 DNA: TGTGCCAGCCAAATGCAGTCTGGGGCCAGCGTCCTGACTTTC
V gene: TRBV6-1; D gene: NA; J gene: TRBJ2-7; clone size: NA; CDR3 protein: CASSEAGVRSEQYF; CDR3 DNA: TGTGCCAGCAGTGAAGCCGGAGTCAGGTCCGAGCAGTACTTC
V gene: TRBV2; D gene: NA; J gene: TRBJ1-4; clone size: NA; CDR3 protein: CASNKDSLGEKLFF; CDR3 DNA: TGTGCCAGCAACAAAGACAGCCTTGGGGAAAAACTGTTTTTT
V gene: TRBV4-2; D gene: TRBD1; J gene: TRBJ2-7; clone size: NA; CDR3 protein: CASSQDFRRTGLSYEQYF; CDR3 DNA: TGTGCCAGCAGCCAAGATTTCCGGCGGACAGGGCTTTCCTACGAGCAGTACTTC
V gene: TRBV5-1; D gene: NA; J gene: TRBJ2-3; clone size: NA; CDR3 protein: CASSDGGALGTDTQYF; CDR3 DNA: TGCGCCAGCAGCGATGGGGGGGCCCTAGGCACAGATACGCAGTATTTT
V gene: TRBV29-1; D gene: NA; J gene: TRBJ2-1; clone size: NA; CDR3 protein: CSVPGNELFF; CDR3 DNA: TGCAGCGTCCCAGGCAATGAGCTGTTCTTC
V gene: TRBV12-3/TRBV12-4; D gene: TRBD2; J gene: TRBJ2-7; clone size: few; CDR3 protein: CASSLSSGGGEQYF; CDR3 DNA: TGTGCCAGCAGTTTATCTAGCGGGGGTGGCGAGCAGTACTTC
V gene: TRBV4-2; D gene: NA; J gene: TRBJ2-7; clone size: NA; CDR3 protein: CASRQRDTSYEQYF; CDR3 DNA: TGTGCCAGCAGGCAGAGGGACACCTCCTACGAGCAGTACTTC
V gene: TRBV20-1; D gene: NA; J gene: TRBJ1-6; clone size: few; CDR3 protein: CSANPGMGRGSYNSPLHF; CDR3 DNA: TGCAGTGCTAACCCTGGTATGGGTCGGGGCTCCTATAATTCACCCCTCCACTTT
V gene: TRBV12-3/TRBV12-4; D gene: NA; J gene: TRBJ2-1; clone size: few; CDR3 protein: CASSLVENEQFF; CDR3 DNA: TGTGCCAGCAGTTTGGTGGAAAATGAGCAGTTCTTC
V gene: TRBV27; D gene: NA; J gene: TRBJ2-3; clone size: NA; CDR3 protein: CASSPSGATFTDTQYF; CDR3 DNA: TGTGCCAGCAGTCCCTCGGGGGCCACCTTCACAGATACGCAGTATTTT
V gene: TRBV7-2; D gene: NA; J gene: TRBJ1-2; clone size: NA; CDR3 protein: CASSLVEVYGYTF; CDR3 DNA: TGTGCCAGCAGCTTAGTTGAAGTCTATGGCTACACCTTC
V gene: TRBV12-3/TRBV12-4; D gene: TRBD2; J gene: TRBJ2-1; clone size: NA; CDR3 protein: CASSLVAGGNEQFF; CDR3 DNA: TGTGCCAGCAGTTTAGTAGCGGGGGGGAATGAGCAGTTCTTC
V gene: TRBV29-1; D gene: TRBD2; J gene: TRBJ2-3; clone size: NA; CDR3 protein: CSVEGTSADLTDTQYF; CDR3 DNA: TGCAGCGTTGAGGGGACTAGCGCGGATCTCACAGATACGCAGTATTTT
V gene: TRBV7-2; D gene: TRBD1; J gene: TRBJ1-4; clone size: NA; CDR3 protein: CASSLGLGQWALFF; CDR3 DNA: TGTGCCAGCAGCTTAGGGCTGGGACAGTGGGCCCTGTTTTTT
V gene: TRBV29-1; D gene: TRBD1; J gene: TRBJ2-3; clone size: NA; CDR3 protein: CSVEDGTATDTQYF; CDR3 DNA: TGCAGCGTTGAAGACGGGACAGCTACAGATACGCAGTATTTT
V gene: TRBV9; D gene: NA; J gene: TRBJ2-3; clone size: many; CDR3 protein: CASSVAGGLTDTQYF; CDR3 DNA: TGTGCCAGCAGCGTAGCCGGGGGGCTCACAGATACGCAGTATTTT
V gene: TRBV27; D gene: NA; J gene: TRBJ1-4; clone size: NA; CDR3 protein: CASSLGFRDEKLFF; CDR3 DNA: TGTGCCAGCAGTTTGGGGTTCCGAGATGAAAAACTGTTTTTT
V gene: TRBV3-1; D gene: TRBD2; J gene: TRBJ2-1; clone size: NA; CDR3 protein: CASSHLAGANNEQFF; CDR3 DNA: TGTGCCAGCAGCCACCTAGCGGGGGCCAACAATGAGCAGTTCTTC